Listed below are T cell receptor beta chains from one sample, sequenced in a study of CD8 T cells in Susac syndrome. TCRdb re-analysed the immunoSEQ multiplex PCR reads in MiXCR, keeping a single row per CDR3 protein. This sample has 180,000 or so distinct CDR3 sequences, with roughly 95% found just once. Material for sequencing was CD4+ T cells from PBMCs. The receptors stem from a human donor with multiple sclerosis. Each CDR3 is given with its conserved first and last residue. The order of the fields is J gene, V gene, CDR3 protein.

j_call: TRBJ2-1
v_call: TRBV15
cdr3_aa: CATSREQRSDEQFF

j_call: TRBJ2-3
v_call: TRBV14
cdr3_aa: CASSPWTSGWTDTQYF

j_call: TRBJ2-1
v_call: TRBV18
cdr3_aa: CASSPPENNEQFF

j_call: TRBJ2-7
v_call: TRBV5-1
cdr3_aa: CASSLKGREGVEYF

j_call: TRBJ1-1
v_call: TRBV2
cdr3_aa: CASSEMQVEAFF

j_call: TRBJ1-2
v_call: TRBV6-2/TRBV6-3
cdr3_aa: CASSPTGMIYGYTF

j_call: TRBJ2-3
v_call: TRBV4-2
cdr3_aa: CASSPRASGFTDTQYF

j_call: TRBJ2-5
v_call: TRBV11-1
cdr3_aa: CASAQEGTQYF

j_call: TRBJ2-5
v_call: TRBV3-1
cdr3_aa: CASSQGTPTRRGETQYF

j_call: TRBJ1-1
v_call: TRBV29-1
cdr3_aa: CSVSKQGTEAFF

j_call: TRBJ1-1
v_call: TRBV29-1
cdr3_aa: CSVWAGDTEAFF

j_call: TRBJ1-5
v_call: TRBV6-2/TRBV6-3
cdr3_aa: CATLFSGVGPPQHF

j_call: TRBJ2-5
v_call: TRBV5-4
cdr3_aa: CASSFASGTEQETQYF

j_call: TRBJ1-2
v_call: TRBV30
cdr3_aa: CAWSPSYSGGYTF

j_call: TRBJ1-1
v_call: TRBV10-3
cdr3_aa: CAISGVRWDTEAFF

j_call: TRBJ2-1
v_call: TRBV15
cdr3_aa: CATSGASDLNEQFF

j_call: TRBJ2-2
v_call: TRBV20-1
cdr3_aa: CSVRGKNTGELFF

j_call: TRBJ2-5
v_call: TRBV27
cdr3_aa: CASRRASGQETQYF

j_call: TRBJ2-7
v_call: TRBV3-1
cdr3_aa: CASSQAASSYEQYF

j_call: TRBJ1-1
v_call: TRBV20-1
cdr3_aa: CSASIGGGIEAFF

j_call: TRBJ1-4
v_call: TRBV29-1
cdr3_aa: CSVDLPGQGLKKLFF

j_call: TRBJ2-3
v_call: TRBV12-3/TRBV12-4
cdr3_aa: CASSFKGGADTQYF

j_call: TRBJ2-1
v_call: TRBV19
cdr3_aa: CASKLNNEQFF

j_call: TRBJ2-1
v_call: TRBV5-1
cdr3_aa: CASSLRLAGGHEQFF